A selection of T cell receptor beta chains follows, all from one sample in a study of blood T cell repertoires in COVID-19. Measured with immunoSEQ multiplex PCR; TCRdb has only the in-frame clones, and not every one. This table holds hundreds of thousands of clones, roughly 90% found once. Material for sequencing was PBMCs or T cells enriched from blood (not recorded which). The receptors derive from a woman aged 50 to 65 who had been exposed to COVID-19. Both conserved end residues are part of each CDR3. The D gene is left open where the match is weak. Size is omitted from some rows. Given values are once, few, many or a class for expanded clones.

.	TRBV6-4	.	TRBJ1-6	CASTEGGGNSPLHF	TGTGCCAGCACCGAAGGCGGGGGGAACTCACCCCTCCACTTT
.	TRBV15	.	TRBJ2-5	CATSRGRLFQETQYF	TGTGCCACCAGCAGAGGAAGACTGTTCCAAGAGACCCAGTACTTC
once	TRBV30	TRBD2	TRBJ2-3	CAWSVLAGGQDTQYF	TGTGCCTGGAGTGTACTAGCGGGGGGGCAAGATACGCAGTATTTT
.	TRBV3-1/TRBV3-2	.	TRBJ2-1	CASSQAVVQFF	TGTGCCAGCAGCCAAGCGGTTGTGCAGTTCTTC
.	TRBV7-9	.	TRBJ1-5	CALQVRSNQPQHF	TGTGCCTTACAGGTCAGGAGCAATCAGCCCCAGCATTTT
.	TRBV6-5	.	TRBJ2-7	CASSQTGNYEQYF	TGTGCCAGCAGCCAGACAGGAAACTACGAGCAGTACTTC
.	TRBV27	.	TRBJ2-6	CASRGWEASGANVLTF	TGTGCCAGCAGGGGGTGGGAGGCCTCTGGGGCCAACGTCCTGACTTTC
.	TRBV5-1	.	TRBJ2-7	CASSQAEVASYEQYF	TGCGCCAGCAGCCAAGCTGAGGTCGCCTCCTACGAGCAGTACTTC
.	TRBV6-1	.	TRBJ1-3	CASSEAPQSGNTIYF	TGTGCCAGCAGTGAAGCCCCCCAGTCTGGAAACACCATATATTTT
.	TRBV28	.	TRBJ1-3	CASSPPGRGNTIYF	TGTGCCAGCAGCCCGCCGGGGAGGGGAAACACCATATATTTT
.	TRBV5-1	.	TRBJ1-2	CASSPGQGPSRGYTF	TGCGCCAGCAGCCCAGGACAAGGCCCCAGTCGGGGCTACACCTTC
.	TRBV5-4	TRBD1	TRBJ1-2	CASSLFFSGQGAGGYTF	TGTGCCAGCAGCTTGTTTTTTAGCGGCCAGGGGGCGGGCGGCTACACCTTC